In this sample, the clone carrying this TCR beta chain turned up once. This specimen belongs to a study of PD-1 blockade in mismatch repair-deficient tumors. The wider study: Patients had approximately 12 mismatch repair-deficient cancer types and were previously treated and progressing.

Measured with immunoSEQ multiplex PCR; TCRdb has only the in-frame clones, and not every one. The sample consists of roughly 120,000 clones, about 90% of them appearing once. PCR or immunohistochemistry showed mismatch repair deficiency in every enrolled patient. Source: peripheral blood, taken 70 to 73 weeks after starting pembrolizumab. The sequence was collected from an adult with mismatch repair-deficient cancer.

The CDR3 coding sequence is TGTGCCAGCAGCTCCTGGGGCAGTGATGGCGAGCAGTACTTC. Its translation is CASSSWGSDGEQYF. V is TRBV7-9 and J is TRBJ2-7; the D gene is possibly TRBD1 (5 bases). CDR1 and CDR2 from the germline V gene are SEHNR and FQNEAQ (reference sequence). V lost 4 bases, J lost 6 bases, and 16 bases lay in between. The CDR3 covers 14 residues.